Each of the 15 T cell receptor beta chains below was sequenced from the same sample in a study of T cell responses to AZD1222 COVID-19 vaccine. Some clones are missing from TCRdb's copy, which holds only in-frame ones; the method was immunoSEQ multiplex PCR. The sample contains more than 120,000 clones, approximately 89% of which appear only once. This material consisted of peripheral blood, taken 28 days after the second AZD1222 dose. All receptors come from an adult who received the AZD1222 COVID-19 vaccine.

The chain couples TRBV7-9 to TRBJ2-7; D gene unclear. This CDR3 has 11 amino acids. Trimming pared 1 base from V and 4 bases from J, leaving 2 bases between. Germline V gene sequence: CDR1 SEHNR, CDR2 FQNEAQ (reference sequence). The CDR3 coding sequence is TGTGCCAGCAGCTTAGAGTACGAGCAGTACTTC. It encodes CASSLEYEQYF. Supplemented by reference TRBV7-9 and TRBJ2-7, the full variable domain reads DTGVSQNPRHKITKRGQNVTFRCDPISEHNRLYWYRQTLGQGPEFLTYFQNEAQLEKSRLLSDRFSAERPKGSFSTLEIQRTEQGDSAMYLCASSLEYEQYFGPGTRLTVT.

This chain connects TRBV5-4 to TRBJ2-5; TRBD1 matches 7 bases. Germline V CDR1 and CDR2: SGHNT, YYREEE (reference sequence). The CDR3 runs to 14 residues. The V gene end was trimmed by 4 bases and the J gene end by 2 bases; junction bases not matched to a gene: 5. The CDR3 DNA follows: TGTGCCAGCAGCGAAAAGACAGGGCAAGAGACCCAGTACTTC. As protein: CASSEKTGQETQYF.

The J gene is TRBJ2-3, the V gene TRBV28; D gene unclear. Germline V lookup: CDR1 MDHEN, CDR2 SYDVKM. Trimming removed 5 bases at V and 2 bases at J, with 14 bases between. The CDR3 has 15 amino acids. The CDR3 reads CASSREAPNTDTQYF. The CDR3 coding sequence is TGTGCCAGCAGTAGGGAAGCCCCTAACACAGATACGCAGTATTTT.

The chain carries TRBV11-2 and TRBJ2-1; tentatively, D is TRBD2 (6 bases). V gave up 5 bases and J gave up 7 bases, with 15 bases separating them. From germline, CDR1 is SGHAT and CDR2 FQNNGV. The length of the CDR3 is 14 residues. CDR3: CASSPLEGGNEQFF. In DNA, the CDR3 is TGTGCCAGCAGCCCACTTGAGGGAGGAAATGAGCAGTTCTTC. Full variable domain (missing parts from reference TRBV11-2 and TRBJ2-1): EAGVAQSPRYKIIEKRQSVAFWCNPISGHATLYWYQQILGQGPKLLIQFQNNGVVDDSQLPKDRFSAERLKGVDSTLKIQPAKLEDSAVYLCASSPLEGGNEQFFGPGTRLTVL.

This chain connects TRBV25-1 to TRBJ2-1; 8 positions agree with TRBD2. The J segment lost 0 bases and the V segment lost 6 bases, leaving 1 base of the junction unmatched. Germline values: CDR1 MGHDK, CDR2 SYGVNS. The length of the CDR3 is 14 residues. In DNA, the CDR3 is TGTGCCAGCAGGGCGGGAGGCTCCTACAATGAGCAGTTCTTC. Translation gives CASRAGGSYNEQFF.

CDR3 DNA sequence: TGTGCCAGCAGCCTTCGACTAGCGGGGTACAATGAGCAGTTCTTC. It is translated as CASSLRLAGYNEQFF. V and J are TRBV5-4 and TRBJ2-1; 11 bases fit TRBD2. V lost 4 bases to trimming and J lost 4 bases; unmatched junction nucleotides: 4. Germline CDR1 reads SGHNT; CDR2 reads YYREEE (reference sequence). This CDR3 region has 15 residues.

This chain links TRBV24-1 with TRBJ2-1, with unresolved D. Germline values: CDR1 KGHDR, CDR2 SFDVKD. The CDR3 sequence is 12 residues long. Deletions cut 7 bases from V and 10 bases from J, with 13 bases between. The CDR3 region is CATSDFAREQFF. As DNA, the CDR3 is TGTGCCACCAGCGACTTTGCCCGGGAGCAGTTCTTC.

This clone was found a few times. This chain links TRBV7-2 with TRBJ2-1; D ambiguous. The CDR3 runs 13 residues. Trimming removed 6 bases at V and 6 bases at J, with 12 bases between. Germline CDR1 SGHTA, CDR2 FQGNSA. CDR3: CASSNPSLNEQFF. The CDR3 nucleotides read TGTGCCAGCAGTAATCCGTCCCTCAATGAGCAGTTCTTC.

The genes are TRBV5-1 and TRBJ1-2; 7 positions match TRBD1. Germline-derived CDR1 and CDR2 are SGHRS and YFSETQ. Trimming removed 5 bases from V and 3 bases from J; junction bases left unmatched: 10. The CDR3 runs to 15 residues. The CDR3 loop is CASRMGGGKDYGYTF. The CDR3 region has the DNA TGCGCCAGCAGAATGGGAGGGGGCAAGGACTATGGCTACACCTTC.

The chain links TRBV4-2 to TRBJ1-1; 7 bases agree with TRBD1. V trimming: 9 bases; J trimming: 6 bases; junction bases outside the gene matches: 10. CDR1 and CDR2 (germline): LGHNA, YNFKEQ. This CDR3 has 13 residues. CDR3 nucleotides: TGTGCCAGTATAGGGGGCGGCTTCGCTGAAGCTTTCTTT. Protein: CASIGGGFAEAFF.

The chain recombines TRBV5-1 with TRBJ2-7; 11 bases fit TRBD2. The CDR3 has 16 amino acids. The V gene's germline CDR1 is SGHRS and CDR2 YFSETQ. V lost 4 bases, J lost 1 base, and 7 bases stayed unmatched. CDR3 amino acids: CASSREGTSGSYEQYF. CDR3 sequence (DNA): TGCGCCAGCAGCCGGGAGGGGACTAGCGGATCCTACGAGCAGTACTTC. Using reference TRBV5-1 and TRBJ2-7 for the parts outside the CDR3, the full variable domain is KAGVTQTPRYLIKTRGQQVTLSCSPISGHRSVSWYQQTPGQGLQFLFEYFSETQRNKGNFPGRFSGRQFSNSRSEMNVSTLELGDSALYLCASSREGTSGSYEQYFGPGTRLTVT.

This chain joins TRBV12-5 and TRBJ1-6; tentative D call: TRBD1 (6 bases). Trimming removed 3 bases from V and 8 bases from J, with 14 bases in between. Looked up from germline, CDR1 is LGHNT and CDR2 is FRNRAP. The length of the CDR3 is 15 residues. The CDR3 sequence: CASGFSAGEDSPLHF. CDR3 nucleotide sequence: TGTGCTAGTGGTTTCTCCGCAGGGGAGGATTCACCCCTCCACTTT.

The chain couples TRBV11-2 to TRBJ1-1, with D possibly being TRBD1 (6 bases). Trimming cost V 0 bases and J 1 base, with 9 bases left between them. The CDR3 is made up of 15 amino acids. Germline CDR1 SGHAT, CDR2 FQNNGV. CDR3 region: CASSLEGGPNTEAFF. DNA for the CDR3: TGTGCCAGCAGCTTAGAAGGGGGGCCGAACACTGAAGCTTTCTTT. Supplemented by reference TRBV11-2 and TRBJ1-1, the full variable domain reads EAGVAQSPRYKIIEKRQSVAFWCNPISGHATLYWYQQILGQGPKLLIQFQNNGVVDDSQLPKDRFSAERLKGVDSTLKIQPAKLEDSAVYLCASSLEGGPNTEAFFGQGTRLTVV.

The CDR3 spells CSVRQSSYNEQFF. The CDR3 region has the DNA TGCAGCGTTAGACAGAGCTCCTACAATGAGCAGTTCTTC. The genes are TRBV29-1 and TRBJ2-1; tentative D call: TRBD1 (5 bases). From germline, CDR1 is SQVTM and CDR2 ANQGSEA. The CDR3 contains 13 residues. Trimming took 5 bases from V and 0 from J, leaving 8 bases between them.

The genes are TRBV27 and TRBJ2-7; D is possibly TRBD1 or TRBD2 (5 bases each). The CDR3 loop spans 17 amino acids. V dropped 4 bases and J dropped 3 bases, with 22 bases sitting between them. Germline V gene data show CDR1 as MNHEY and CDR2 as SMNVEV (reference sequence). The CDR3 is CASSSRGTDPLGYEQYF. The CDR3 DNA reads as TGTGCCAGCAGTTCGAGGGGAACAGACCCTCTTGGCTACGAGCAGTACTTC.